Following are 11 T cell receptor beta chains from one sample sequenced in a study of blood T cell repertoires in COVID-19 (dated by TCRdb to between 2020 and 2021). Libraries were constructed by the immunoSEQ multiplex PCR assay. The source is immuneACCESS, and TCRdb retained only in-frame sequences with V and J called. Part of the clones is not carried over; for the studies checked, unresolved V genes explain less than half of this, and the remainder is unexplained. The sample table lists roughly 400,000 clones, 87% of them with a count of one. Roughly a tenth of the sample is in the top ten clones. The sequencing sample was made of PBMCs or T cells enriched from blood (not recorded which). Every receptor here comes from a woman between 45 and 60 years old who had recovered from COVID-19.

J is TRBJ2-1 and V is TRBV6-5; no reliable D call. The CDR3 runs 15 residues. Trimming took 8 bases from V and 1 from J, leaving 15 bases between them. The germline CDR1 and CDR2 sequences are MNHEY and SVGAGI. The CDR3, as DNA: TGTGCCAGCCACGCGGTAGTTGGGTCCTACAATGAGCAGTTCTTC. Translating gives CASHAVVGSYNEQFF.

This clone was detected a few times. The V and J genes are TRBV9 and TRBJ1-2; 10 bases align to TRBD1. This CDR3 region has 14 residues. The ends lost 4 bases at V and 8 bases at J; junction bases unmatched: 8. Germline-derived CDR1 and CDR2 are SGDLS and YYNGEE. CDR3 coding DNA: TGTGCCAGCAGCCCCCGGGGGACAGGGGACGGCTACACCTTC. This encodes CASSPRGTGDGYTF. Full variable domain (remainder filled in from reference TRBV9 and TRBJ1-2): DSGVTQTPKHLITATGQRVTLRCSPRSGDLSVYWYQQSLDQGLQFLIQYYNGEERAKGNILERFSAQQFPDLHSELNLSSLELGDSALYFCASSPRGTGDGYTFGSGTRLTVV.

This clone has just one count. V usage is TRBV5-6 and J usage is TRBJ1-1; maybe TRBD1 (6 bases). CDR3 length equals 14 residues. The germline V and J ends were trimmed by 2 bases and 5 bases, with 13 bases remaining between them. Germline CDR1 is SGHDT and CDR2 is YYEEEE. Written as DNA, the CDR3 is TGTGCCAGCAGCTTCCGGGGGGCGCGGACTGAAGCTTTCTTT. This sequence encodes CASSFRGARTEAFF.

V and J are TRBV18 and TRBJ1-1; tentative D call: TRBD1 (5 bases). CDR3 length: 14 residues. Between the trimmed V and J ends, which lost 0 bases and 6 bases, there was a span of 11 bases. Germline V gives CDR1 KGHSH, CDR2 LQKENI. CDR3 protein: CASSPPTARAEAFF. CDR3 sequence (DNA): TGTGCCAGCTCACCACCGACAGCTCGGGCTGAAGCTTTCTTT. The full variable domain, in which reference TRBV18 and TRBJ1-1 provide the parts outside the CDR3, is NAGVMQNPRHLVRRRGQEARLRCSPMKGHSHVYWYRQLPEEGLKFMVYLQKENIIDESGMPKERFSAEFPKEGPSILRIQQVVRGDSAAYFCASSPPTARAEAFFGQGTRLTVV.

The chain has TRBV12-3 or TRBV12-4 and TRBJ2-7; D is perhaps TRBD1 (5 bases). The CDR3 has 13 residues. V was pared by 6 bases and J by 0 bases, with 9 bases between. DNA for the CDR3: TGTGCCAGCAGAGACAGTTACTCCTACGAGCAGTACTTC. Its protein is CASRDSYSYEQYF.

V and J are TRBV10-3 and TRBJ2-2; D might be TRBD1 (7 bases). The CDR3 is 20 amino acids. V lost 0 bases and J 4 bases, leaving 24 bases between the germline ends. The V gene's germline CDR1 is ENHRY and CDR2 SYGVKD. CDR3 coding DNA: TGTGCCATCAGTGAGTCGAACGGCTTGGGAGGACAGGATATCACCGGGGAGCTGTTTTTT. Protein: CAISESNGLGGQDITGELFF.

This clone came up once. V is TRBV3-1 (or the pseudogene TRBV3-2) and J is TRBJ1-5; weak D call: TRBD1 (6 bases). CDR1 is LGHDT and CDR2 is YNNKEL in the germline V gene (reference sequence). The CDR3 is 14 residues long. Trimming cost V 0 bases and J 7 bases, with 10 bases left between them. CDR3 sequence: CASSQEQGNQPQHF. The CDR3 DNA reads TGTGCCAGCAGCCAAGAACAGGGAAACCAGCCCCAGCATTTT.

The V gene is TRBV6-2 or TRBV6-3, the J gene TRBJ2-7, with TRBD1 matching 7 bases. Germline CDR1 MNHEY, CDR2 SVGEGT. After removal of 5 bases from V and 6 bases from J, the junction contained 7 bases not matched to a gene. The CDR3 covers 13 residues. The CDR3 here is CASSPGTAVEQYF. In DNA form, the CDR3 reads TGTGCCAGCAGTCCCGGGACAGCAGTCGAGCAGTACTTC.

The CDR3 is CASSYTGKETQYF. Written as DNA, the CDR3 is TGTGCCAGCAGCTATACAGGGAAAGAGACCCAGTACTTC. The chain carries TRBV5-5 and TRBJ2-5; weak D call: TRBD1 (6 bases). V was trimmed by 3 bases and J by 3 bases, leaving 9 bases between them. CDR1 is SGHKS and CDR2 is YYEKEE in the germline V gene (reference sequence). The CDR3 contains 13 residues.

The gene calls are TRBV27 and TRBJ1-1, with 7 nucleotides matching TRBD1. CDR3 length equals 15 residues. The V gene end was trimmed by 3 bases and the J gene end by 4 bases; junction bases not matched to a gene: 8. CDR1 and CDR2 from the germline V gene are MNHEY and SMNVEV (reference sequence). The CDR3 here is CASSLGQSGSTEAFF. The CDR3 DNA reads TGTGCCAGCAGTTTGGGACAGTCGGGGAGCACTGAAGCTTTCTTT.

The count of this clone is one. The chain carries TRBV11-2 and TRBJ2-7; tentatively, D is TRBD2 (6 bases). Deletions cut 3 bases from V and 4 bases from J, with 16 bases between. This CDR3 comprises 15 residues. Germline loops: CDR1 SGHAT, CDR2 FQNNGV. CDR3 nucleotides: TGTGCCAGCAGCTTCTTGTCTTCGGGGACTTACGAGCAGTACTTC. It codes for CASSFLSSGTYEQYF.